Presented here are 2 T cell receptor beta chains from one specimen sequenced in a study of cytomegalovirus exposure and HLA in healthy donors. The assay was immunoSEQ multiplex PCR, and TCRdb's table has in-frame clones only and misses some. The repertoire has roughly 140,000 clones, about 89% of them found once; the top ten carry around 3.4%. What was sequenced was PBMCs. These receptors came from a woman in her late teens or twenties in good health and CMV-seropositive.

The chain employs TRBV6-1 and TRBJ2-5; D call uncertain. Trimming left V 9 bases short and J 1 base short, with 15 bases between. Germline CDR1 reads MNHNS; CDR2 reads SASEGT. The CDR3 loop spans 14 amino acids. The CDR3 is CASSFRRGQETQYF. CDR3 in DNA: TGTGCCAGTTCCTTTCGACGCGGCCAAGAGACCCAGTACTTC.

The chain has TRBV5-4 and TRBJ2-7, with 9 nucleotides matching TRBD1. The CDR3 length is 16 residues. Germline V CDR1 and CDR2: SGHNT, YYREEE (reference sequence). The J segment lost 1 base and the V segment lost 0 bases, leaving 5 bases of the junction unmatched. The chain's CDR3 is CASSLEGDRASYEQYF. CDR3 coding DNA: TGTGCCAGCAGCTTGGAGGGGGACAGGGCGTCCTACGAGCAGTACTTC.